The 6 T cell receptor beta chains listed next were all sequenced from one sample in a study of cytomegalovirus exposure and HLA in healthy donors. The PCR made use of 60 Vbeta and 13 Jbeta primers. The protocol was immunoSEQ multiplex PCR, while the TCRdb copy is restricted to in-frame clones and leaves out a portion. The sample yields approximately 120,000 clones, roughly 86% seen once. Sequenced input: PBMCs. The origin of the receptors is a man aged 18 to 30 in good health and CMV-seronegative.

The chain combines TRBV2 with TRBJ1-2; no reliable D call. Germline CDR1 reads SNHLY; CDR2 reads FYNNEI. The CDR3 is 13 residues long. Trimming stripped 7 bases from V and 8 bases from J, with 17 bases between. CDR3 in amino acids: CASMIGVSAGYTF. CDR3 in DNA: TGTGCCAGCATGATTGGAGTCTCAGCCGGCTACACCTTC.

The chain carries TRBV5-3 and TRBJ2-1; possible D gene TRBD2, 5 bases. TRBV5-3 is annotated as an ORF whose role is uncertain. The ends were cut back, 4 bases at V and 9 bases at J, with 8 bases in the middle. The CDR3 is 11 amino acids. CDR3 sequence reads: CARSQRREQFF. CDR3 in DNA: TGTGCCAGAAGCCAGCGGCGTGAGCAGTTCTTC.

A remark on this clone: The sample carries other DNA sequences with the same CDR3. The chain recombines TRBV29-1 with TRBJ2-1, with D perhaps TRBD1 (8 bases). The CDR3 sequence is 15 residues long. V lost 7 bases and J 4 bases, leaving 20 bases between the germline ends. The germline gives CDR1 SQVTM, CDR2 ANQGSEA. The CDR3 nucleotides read TGCAGCGCCCGACTAGCAGGGGGCATTTACAATGAGCAGTTCTTC. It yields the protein CSARLAGGIYNEQFF.

This chain's CDR3 is CAVRAGGPADTQYF. CDR3 nucleotides: TGTGCCGTTCGAGCGGGGGGGCCTGCAGATACGCAGTATTTT. The V call is TRBV15, the J call TRBJ2-3; TRBD2 aligns across 10 bases. Germline lookup yields CDR1 LNHNV and CDR2 YYDKDF (reference sequence). The CDR3 has 14 residues. The V and J ends lost 11 bases and 4 bases, in that order; junction bases with no gene match: 9.

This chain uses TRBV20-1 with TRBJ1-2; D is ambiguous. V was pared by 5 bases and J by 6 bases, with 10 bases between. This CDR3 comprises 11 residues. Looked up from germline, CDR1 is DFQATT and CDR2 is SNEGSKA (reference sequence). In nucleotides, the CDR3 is TGCAGTGCTTTCGGGGTTGATGGCTACACCTTC. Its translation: CSAFGVDGYTF.

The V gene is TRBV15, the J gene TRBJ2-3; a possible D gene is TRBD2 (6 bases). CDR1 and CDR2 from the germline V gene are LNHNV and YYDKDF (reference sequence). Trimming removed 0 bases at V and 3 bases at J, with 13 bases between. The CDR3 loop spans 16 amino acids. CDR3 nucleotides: TGTGCCACCAGCAGAGATGTAGGACTAATGACAGATACGCAGTATTTT. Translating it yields CATSRDVGLMTDTQYF.